This T cell receptor beta chain originates from a study of blood T cells in healthy people across ages. Study-wide findings and caveats: Both naive CD4+ cell counts and diversity were greater in long-lived donors than in aged donors. As naive T cell percentage varied, TCR beta diversity correlated strongly with it.

A remark on this clonotype: Its specificity is not known. A read error may be the cause here, since a much bigger clone is one base away.

The authors ran a second PCR of 7 to 11 cycles using a sample-barcoded 5' primer and a J-beta primer mix. TCRdb reanalysed the 5' RACE reads using MiXCR and keeps one entry per CDR3 protein. Altogether 650,000 or so distinct CDR3 sequences are present, approximately 52% being singletons, with the ten largest covering about 13%. The sequence came from a woman older than 75 in good health. Sequenced input: blood.

In nucleotides, the CDR3 is TGCGGCGTTTTCCTAGACAGGGGGGAATCCGGGGCCAACGTCCTGACTTTC. Translation: CGVFLDRGESGANVLTF. The chain has TRBV29-1 and TRBJ2-6; 9 bases are a match to TRBD1. The CDR3 spans 17 residues. Per the germline V gene, CDR1 is SQVTM and CDR2 is ANQGSEA. The variable domain in full, with the rest retrieved from reference TRBV29-1 and TRBJ2-6, is SAVISQKPSRDICQRGTSLTIQCQVDSQVTMMFWYRQQPGQSLTLIATANQGSEATYESGFVIDKFPISRPNLTFSTLTVSNMSPEDSSIYLCGVFLDRGESGANVLTFGAGSRLTVL.